Listed here are 18 T cell receptor beta chains from one sample, sequenced in a study of somatic mutations in cytotoxic T cells in rheumatoid arthritis. Sequenced by immunoSEQ multiplex PCR; TCRdb stores in-frame clones only, minus some. The sample consists of 3,000 to 4,500 clones, roughly four fifths of them appearing once. The source material was CD8+ T cells sorted from blood. The origin of the receptors is an adult with rheumatoid arthritis.

This clone was observed a handful of times. This chain uses TRBV11-1 with TRBJ2-7; 10 bases are shared with TRBD1. Germline assignment: CDR1 SGHAT and CDR2 FQDESV (reference sequence). V trimming: 4 bases; J trimming: 4 bases; junction bases outside the gene matches: 7. CDR3 length: 15 residues. The CDR3 region is CASSSPGTGAYEQYF. CDR3 in DNA: TGTGCCAGCAGCTCCCCCGGGACAGGGGCGTACGAGCAGTACTTC.

This rearrangement joins TRBV29-1 to TRBJ1-1; D is possibly TRBD1 (5 bases). The CDR3 is 11 amino acids. The germline V gene encodes CDR1 SQVTM and CDR2 ANQGSEA. Trimming pared 4 bases from V and 4 bases from J, leaving 7 bases between. CDR3 DNA: TGCAGCGTTGCCAGGGTCACTGAAGCTTTCTTT. Its protein product is CSVARVTEAFF.

The V and J genes are TRBV2 and TRBJ1-1; no reliable D call. V lost 5 bases and J 6 bases, leaving 10 bases between the germline ends. The germline V gene encodes CDR1 SNHLY and CDR2 FYNNEI. This CDR3 region has 12 residues. This CDR3 is CASSYEWAEAFF. CDR3 sequence (DNA): TGTGCCAGCAGTTACGAATGGGCTGAAGCTTTCTTT.

This chain joins TRBV5-6 and TRBJ1-2; TRBD1 is a possible D gene (6 bases). The CDR3 is 15 residues long. V was pared by 2 bases and J by 7 bases, with 18 bases between. The germline V gene encodes CDR1 SGHDT and CDR2 YYEEEE. CDR3 in DNA: TGTGCCAGCAGCTTATTCGCCGGGGGCGAGTCTGGCTACACCTTC. Translation: CASSLFAGGESGYTF. The variable domain in full, with the rest retrieved from reference TRBV5-6 and TRBJ1-2, is DAGVTQSPTHLIKTRGQQVTLRCSPKSGHDTVSWYQQALGQGPQFIFQYYEEEERQRGNFPDRFSGHQFPNYSSELNVNALLLGDSALYLCASSLFAGGESGYTFGSGTRLTVV.

The V and J genes are TRBV9 and TRBJ2-7; D perhaps matches TRBD2 (7 bases). The CDR3 consists of 14 residues. Germline V gene lookup returns CDR1 SGDLS and CDR2 YYNGEE. Trimming stripped 3 bases from V and 6 bases from J, with 16 bases between. DNA for the CDR3: TGTGCCAGCAGCGGAAAACGGGGGGCCTCCGAGCAGTACTTC. Its protein is CASSGKRGASEQYF.

The CDR3 loop reads CASSLAPTGENEKLFF. CDR3 nucleotide sequence: TGTGCCAGCAGCTTAGCCCCGACAGGGGAGAATGAAAAACTGTTTTTT. This sequence joins TRBV11-1 and TRBJ1-4, with 8 bases lining up with TRBD1. The V gene's germline CDR1 is SGHAT and CDR2 FQDESV (reference sequence). V lost 0 bases to trimming and J lost 5 bases; unmatched junction nucleotides: 5. The CDR3 loop spans 16 amino acids.

The V and J genes are TRBV28 and TRBJ2-5, with 8 bases identical to TRBD2. The last part of the DNA fits TRBJ2-7 better; the J call may be wrong. The V gene's germline CDR1 is MDHEN and CDR2 SYDVKM. CDR3 size: 15 residues. The CDR3 loop reads CASSLGAGGGDEQYF. CDR3 bases: TGTGCCAGCAGTTTGGGGGCGGGGGGAGGCGACGAGCAGTACTTC.

The chain recombines TRBV9 with TRBJ1-5; 8 bases are shared with TRBD1. Germline values: CDR1 SGDLS, CDR2 YYNGEE. V shed 0 bases, J shed 4 bases, and the junction held 3 bases outside the gene matches. CDR3 size: 15 residues. Written as DNA, the CDR3 is TGTGCCAGCAGCGTAGATCAGGGGGCGAATCAGCCCCAGCATTTT. Translated: CASSVDQGANQPQHF.

This chain joins TRBV5-1 and TRBJ2-7, with 9 nucleotides matching TRBD2. The germline CDR1 and CDR2 sequences are SGHRS and YFSETQ. The V segment lost 4 bases and the J segment 0 bases; nucleotides outside the gene matches: 5. The length of the CDR3 is 15 residues. CDR3 coding DNA: TGCGCCAGCAGCCCTAGCGGGGCAAGCTCCTACGAGCAGTACTTC. It specifies CASSPSGASSYEQYF. Full variable domain (rest looked up from reference TRBV5-1 and TRBJ2-7): KAGVTQTPRYLIKTRGQQVTLSCSPISGHRSVSWYQQTPGQGLQFLFEYFSETQRNKGNFPGRFSGRQFSNSRSEMNVSTLELGDSALYLCASSPSGASSYEQYFGPGTRLTVT.

This clone has just one count. The V gene is TRBV6-6, the J gene TRBJ2-3, with 14 bases identical to TRBD2. This CDR3 region has 16 residues. The trim removed 5 bases at V and 3 bases at J, leaving 4 bases unmatched. Per the germline V gene, CDR1 is MNHNY and CDR2 is SVGAGI (reference sequence). The CDR3 nucleotides read TGTGCCAGCAGTCCGACTAGCGGGGGGGCTACAGATACGCAGTATTTT. This encodes CASSPTSGGATDTQYF.

In its sample, this clone is large. The genes are TRBV15 and TRBJ2-7; TRBD1 agrees at 8 bases. The V segment lost 4 bases and the J segment 7 bases; nucleotides outside the gene matches: 3. CDR3 size: 12 residues. Germline loops: CDR1 LNHNV, CDR2 YYDKDF (reference sequence). The CDR3 region has the DNA TGTGCCACCAGCACTACAGGGGGAGAGCAGTACTTC. Translating gives CATSTTGGEQYF.

The chain couples TRBV19 to TRBJ1-1, with D unclear. Germline V lookup: CDR1 LNHDA, CDR2 SQIVND (reference sequence). Trimming removed 2 bases from V and 2 bases from J, with 9 bases in between. This CDR3 is 14 amino acids long. For the CDR3, the DNA is TGTGCCAGTAGTATAAGCGAAACTAACACTGAAGCTTTCTTT. This translates into CASSISETNTEAFF.

The rearrangement links TRBV11-3 to TRBJ1-5, with D maybe TRBD1 (6 bases). Trimming cost V 5 bases and J 0 bases, with 8 bases left between them. Per the germline V gene, CDR1 is SGHNT and CDR2 is YENEEA. The CDR3 length is 14 residues. The CDR3, as DNA: TGTGCCAGCAGCAGGGACATTAGCAATCAGCCCCAGCATTTT. Residues: CASSRDISNQPQHF.

This chain joins TRBV7-9 and TRBJ2-5; 9 bases are a match to TRBD2. CDR3 size: 16 residues. Germline V gene data show CDR1 as SEHNR and CDR2 as FQNEAQ (reference sequence). With V trimmed by 4 bases and J by 0 bases, 6 bases remained unmatched. CDR3 amino acids: CASSWGGGEDQETQYF. The CDR3 DNA reads TGTGCCAGCAGCTGGGGCGGGGGGGAAGACCAAGAGACCCAGTACTTC.

This clone was recorded a few times. The chain combines TRBV7-9 with TRBJ1-6, with D perhaps matching TRBD1 (5 bases). The germline V gene has CDR1 SEHNR and CDR2 FQNEAQ (reference sequence). The CDR3 runs 12 residues. With 3 bases removed from V and 8 bases from J, the gap between germline ends came to 5 bases. The CDR3 sequence is CASSFRDSPLHF. The DNA of the CDR3 is TGTGCCAGCAGCTTCAGGGATTCACCCCTCCACTTT.

The chain uses TRBV4-3 and TRBJ2-1, with 11 bases that match TRBD2. Unmatched junction bases numbered 9, after V lost 0 bases and J lost 8 bases. The CDR3 extends over 17 amino acids. CDR1 and CDR2 from the germline V gene are LGHNA and YSLEER. In nucleotides, the CDR3 is TGCGCCAGCAGCCAAGAACGTAGCGGGAGGGCCGGGTATGAGCAGTTCTTC. This translates into CASSQERSGRAGYEQFF.

The genes are TRBV10-3 and TRBJ1-1; TRBD1 matches 8 bases. The CDR3 consists of 14 residues. V lost 7 bases and J lost 3; bases outside the gene matches: 7. Germline CDR1 reads ENHRY; CDR2 reads SYGVKD. The CDR3 protein is CAITQTGEDTEAFF. In DNA, the CDR3 is TGTGCCATCACTCAGACAGGGGAAGACACTGAAGCTTTCTTT.

V usage is TRBV30 and J usage is TRBJ2-7; 7 nucleotides match TRBD2. CDR1 GTSNPN and CDR2 SVGIG come from the germline V gene (reference sequence). The CDR3 loop spans 13 amino acids. The junction had 7 bases not matched to a gene; V was cut back by 2 bases and J by 6 bases. CDR3 sequence: CAWSYTAGSEQYF. CDR3 sequence (DNA): TGTGCCTGGAGTTATACAGCGGGAAGCGAGCAGTACTTC.